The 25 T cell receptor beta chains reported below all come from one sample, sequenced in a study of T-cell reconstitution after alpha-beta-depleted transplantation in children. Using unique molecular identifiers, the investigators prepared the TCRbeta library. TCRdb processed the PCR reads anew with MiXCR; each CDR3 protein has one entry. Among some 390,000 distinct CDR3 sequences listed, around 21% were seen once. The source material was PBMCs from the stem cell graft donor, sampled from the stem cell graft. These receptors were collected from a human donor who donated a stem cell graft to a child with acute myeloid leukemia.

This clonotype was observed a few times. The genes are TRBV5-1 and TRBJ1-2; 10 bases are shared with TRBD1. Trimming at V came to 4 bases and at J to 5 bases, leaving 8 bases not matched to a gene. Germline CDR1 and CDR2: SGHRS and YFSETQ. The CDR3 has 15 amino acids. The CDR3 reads CASSPGTGVGYGYTF. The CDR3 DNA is TGCGCCAGCAGCCCCGGGACAGGGGTTGGGTATGGCTACACCTTC.

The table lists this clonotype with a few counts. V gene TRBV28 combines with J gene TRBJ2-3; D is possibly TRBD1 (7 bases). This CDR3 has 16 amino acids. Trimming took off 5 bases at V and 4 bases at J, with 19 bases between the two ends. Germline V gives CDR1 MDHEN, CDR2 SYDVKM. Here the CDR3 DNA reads TGTGCCAGCAGTCCCCAGGGGGGAGGACTCCCAGATACGCAGTATTTT. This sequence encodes CASSPQGGGLPDTQYF.

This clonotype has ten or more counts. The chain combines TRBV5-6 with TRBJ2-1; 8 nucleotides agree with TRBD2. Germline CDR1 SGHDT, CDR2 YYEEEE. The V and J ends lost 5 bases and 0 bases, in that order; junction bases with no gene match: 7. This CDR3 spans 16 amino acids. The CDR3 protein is CASRESGTSSYNEQFF. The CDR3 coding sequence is TGTGCCAGCAGGGAATCCGGGACTAGCTCCTACAATGAGCAGTTCTTC. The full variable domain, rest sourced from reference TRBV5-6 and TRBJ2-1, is DAGVTQSPTHLIKTRGQQVTLRCSPKSGHDTVSWYQQALGQGPQFIFQYYEEEERQRGNFPDRFSGHQFPNYSSELNVNALLLGDSALYLCASRESGTSSYNEQFFGPGTRLTVL.

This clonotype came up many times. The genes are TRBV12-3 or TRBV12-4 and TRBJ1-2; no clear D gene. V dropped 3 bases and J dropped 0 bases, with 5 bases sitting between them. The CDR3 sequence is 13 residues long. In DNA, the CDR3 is TGTGCCAGCAGTTTTCCGACTAACTATGGCTACACCTTC. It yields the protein CASSFPTNYGYTF.

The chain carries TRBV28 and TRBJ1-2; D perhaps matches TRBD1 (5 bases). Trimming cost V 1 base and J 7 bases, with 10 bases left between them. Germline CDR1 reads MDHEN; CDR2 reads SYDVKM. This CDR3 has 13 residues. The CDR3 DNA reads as TGTGCCAGCAGTTTATTACGGACACTTGGCTACACCTTC. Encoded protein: CASSLLRTLGYTF.

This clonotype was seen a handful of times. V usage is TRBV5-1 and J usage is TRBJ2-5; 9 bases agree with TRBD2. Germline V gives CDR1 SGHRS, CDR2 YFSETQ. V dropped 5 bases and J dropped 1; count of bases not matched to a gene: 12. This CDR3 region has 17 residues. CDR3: CASRHGGGGRAQETQYF. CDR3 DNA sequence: TGCGCCAGCAGACATGGAGGAGGCGGGAGGGCCCAAGAGACCCAGTACTTC.

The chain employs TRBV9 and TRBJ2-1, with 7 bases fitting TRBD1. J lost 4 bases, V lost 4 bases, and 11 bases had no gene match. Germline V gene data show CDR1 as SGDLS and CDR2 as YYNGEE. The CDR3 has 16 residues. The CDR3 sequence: CASSLTGDRLYNEQFF. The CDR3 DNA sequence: TGTGCCAGCAGCCTAACCGGGGACAGACTATACAATGAGCAGTTCTTC.

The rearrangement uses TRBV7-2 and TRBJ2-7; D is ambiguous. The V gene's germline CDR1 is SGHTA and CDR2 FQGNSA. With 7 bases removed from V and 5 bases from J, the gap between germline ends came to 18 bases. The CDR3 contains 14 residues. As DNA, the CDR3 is TGTGCCAGCACCCCGTCAGGCGTGAGGAACGAGCAGTACTTC. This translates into CASTPSGVRNEQYF.

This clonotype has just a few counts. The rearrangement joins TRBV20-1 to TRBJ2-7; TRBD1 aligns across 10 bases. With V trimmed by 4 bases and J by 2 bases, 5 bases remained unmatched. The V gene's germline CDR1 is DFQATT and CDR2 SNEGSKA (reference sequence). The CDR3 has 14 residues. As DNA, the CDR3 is TGCAGTGCTACCGGGACAGGGGACCCCTACGAGCAGTACTTC. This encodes CSATGTGDPYEQYF.

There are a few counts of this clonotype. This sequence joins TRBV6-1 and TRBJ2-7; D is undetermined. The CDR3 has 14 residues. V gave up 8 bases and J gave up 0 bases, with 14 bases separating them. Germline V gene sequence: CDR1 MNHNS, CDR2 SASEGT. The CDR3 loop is CASESRRVSYEQYF. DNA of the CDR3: TGTGCCAGCGAGAGCCGACGAGTCTCCTACGAGCAGTACTTC.

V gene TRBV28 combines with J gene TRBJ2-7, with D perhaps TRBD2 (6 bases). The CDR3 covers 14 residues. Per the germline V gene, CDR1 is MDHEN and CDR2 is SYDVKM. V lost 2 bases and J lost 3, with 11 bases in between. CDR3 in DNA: TGTGCCAGCAGTTTAGAGCGGCGGGGCTACGAGCAGTACTTC. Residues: CASSLERRGYEQYF.

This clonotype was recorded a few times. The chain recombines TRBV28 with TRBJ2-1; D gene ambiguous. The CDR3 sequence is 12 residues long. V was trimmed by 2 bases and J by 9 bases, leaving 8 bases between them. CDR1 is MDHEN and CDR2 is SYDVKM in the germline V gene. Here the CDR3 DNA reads TGTGCCAGCAGTTTACCTATCCGTGAGCAGTTCTTC. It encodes CASSLPIREQFF. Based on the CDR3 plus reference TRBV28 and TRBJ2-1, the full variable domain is DVKVTQSSRYLVKRTGEKVFLECVQDMDHENMFWYRQDPGLGLRLIYFSYDVKMKEKGDIPEGYSVSREKKERFSLILESASTNQTSMYLCASSLPIREQFFGPGTRLTVL.

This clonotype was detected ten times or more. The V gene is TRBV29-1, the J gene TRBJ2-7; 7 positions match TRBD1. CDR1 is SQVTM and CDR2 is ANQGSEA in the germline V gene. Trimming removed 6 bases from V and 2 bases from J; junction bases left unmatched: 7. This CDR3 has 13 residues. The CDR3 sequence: CSVSGQLTYEQYF. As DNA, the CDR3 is TGCAGCGTCTCGGGACAGCTAACCTACGAGCAGTACTTC.

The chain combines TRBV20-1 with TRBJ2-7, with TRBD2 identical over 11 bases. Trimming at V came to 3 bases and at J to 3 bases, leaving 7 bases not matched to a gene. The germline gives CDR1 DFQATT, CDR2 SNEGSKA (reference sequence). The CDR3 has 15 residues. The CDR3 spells CSASQPGTSGYEQYF. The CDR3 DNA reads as TGCAGTGCTAGCCAACCCGGGACTAGCGGCTACGAGCAGTACTTC.

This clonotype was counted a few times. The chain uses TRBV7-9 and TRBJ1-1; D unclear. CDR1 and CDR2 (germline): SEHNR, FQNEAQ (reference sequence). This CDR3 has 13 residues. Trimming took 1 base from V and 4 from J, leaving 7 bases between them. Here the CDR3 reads CASSLDMVTEAFF. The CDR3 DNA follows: TGTGCCAGCAGCTTAGATATGGTCACTGAAGCTTTCTTT.

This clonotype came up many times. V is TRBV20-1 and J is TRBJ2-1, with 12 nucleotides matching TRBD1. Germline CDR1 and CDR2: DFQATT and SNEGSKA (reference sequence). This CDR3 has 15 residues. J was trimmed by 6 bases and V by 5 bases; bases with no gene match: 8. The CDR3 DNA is TGCAGTGCTCGCCGGGACAGGGGGCTGGGCAATGAGCAGTTCTTC. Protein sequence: CSARRDRGLGNEQFF.

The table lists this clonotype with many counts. DNA for the CDR3: TGTGCCAGCAGTTTAGATGGTACGACCTACGAGCAGTACTTC. This codes for CASSLDGTTYEQYF. This chain joins TRBV12-3 or TRBV12-4 and TRBJ2-7; no clear D. Trimming cost V 1 base and J 2 bases, with 9 bases left between them. The CDR3 has 14 residues.

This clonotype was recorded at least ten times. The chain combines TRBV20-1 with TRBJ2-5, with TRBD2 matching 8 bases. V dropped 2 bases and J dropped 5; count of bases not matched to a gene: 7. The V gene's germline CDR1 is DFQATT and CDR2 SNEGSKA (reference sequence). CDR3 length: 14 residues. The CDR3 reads CSARFQAGVETQYF. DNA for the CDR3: TGCAGTGCTAGATTCCAAGCGGGAGTGGAGACCCAGTACTTC.

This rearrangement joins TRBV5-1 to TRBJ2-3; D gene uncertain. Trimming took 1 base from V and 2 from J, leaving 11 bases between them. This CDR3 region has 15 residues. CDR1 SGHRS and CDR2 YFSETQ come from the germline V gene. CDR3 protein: CASSLLGLVTDTQYF. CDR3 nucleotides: TGCGCCAGCAGCTTGTTGGGATTGGTCACAGATACGCAGTATTTT.

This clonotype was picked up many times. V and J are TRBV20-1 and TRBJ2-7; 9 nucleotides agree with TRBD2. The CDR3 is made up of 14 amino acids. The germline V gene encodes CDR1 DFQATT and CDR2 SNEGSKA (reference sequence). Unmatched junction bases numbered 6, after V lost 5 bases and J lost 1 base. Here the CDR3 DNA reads TGCAGTGCTCGAAGGCGGGAGGGGTCCTACGAGCAGTACTTC. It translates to CSARRREGSYEQYF.

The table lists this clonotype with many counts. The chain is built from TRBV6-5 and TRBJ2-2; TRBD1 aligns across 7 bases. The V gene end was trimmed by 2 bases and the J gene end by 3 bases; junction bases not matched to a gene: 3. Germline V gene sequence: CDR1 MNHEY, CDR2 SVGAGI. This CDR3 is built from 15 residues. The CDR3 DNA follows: TGTGCCAGCAGTTACAGGGACAGATACACCGGGGAGCTGTTTTTT. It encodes CASSYRDRYTGELFF.

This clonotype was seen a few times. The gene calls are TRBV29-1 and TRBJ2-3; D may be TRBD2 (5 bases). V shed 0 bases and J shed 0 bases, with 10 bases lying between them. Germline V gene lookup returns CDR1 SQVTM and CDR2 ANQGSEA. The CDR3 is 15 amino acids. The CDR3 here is CSVEDRTASTDTQYF. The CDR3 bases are TGCAGCGTTGAAGACCGGACTGCTAGCACAGATACGCAGTATTTT.

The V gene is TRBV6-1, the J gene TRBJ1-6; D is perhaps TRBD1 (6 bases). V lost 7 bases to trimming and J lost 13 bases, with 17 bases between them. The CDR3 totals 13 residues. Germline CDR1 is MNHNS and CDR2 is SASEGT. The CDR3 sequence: CASTETYRVPLHF. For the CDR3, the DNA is TGTGCCAGCACCGAAACATACAGGGTGCCCCTCCACTTT.

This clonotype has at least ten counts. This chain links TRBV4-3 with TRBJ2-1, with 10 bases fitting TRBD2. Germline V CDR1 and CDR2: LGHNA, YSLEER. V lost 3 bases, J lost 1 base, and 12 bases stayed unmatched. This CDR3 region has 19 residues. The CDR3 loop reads CASSQRSSGRRWSYNEQFF. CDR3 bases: TGCGCCAGCAGCCAGAGGAGTAGCGGGAGGCGATGGTCCTACAATGAGCAGTTCTTC.

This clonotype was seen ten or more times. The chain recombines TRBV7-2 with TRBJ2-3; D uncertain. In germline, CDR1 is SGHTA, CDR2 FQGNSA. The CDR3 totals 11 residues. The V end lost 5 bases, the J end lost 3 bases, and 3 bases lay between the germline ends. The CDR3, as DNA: TGTGCCAGCAGCAATACAGATACGCAGTATTTT. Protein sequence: CASSNTDTQYF.